This TCR beta chain stems from a study of cytomegalovirus exposure and HLA in healthy donors. This clone was detected a few times. The junction had 6 bases not matched to a gene; V was cut back by 2 bases and J by 9 bases. Germline V gene sequence: CDR1 MRHNA, CDR2 SNTAGT. The CDR3 covers 16 residues. 60 Vbeta and 13 Jbeta primers were used in PCR. Sequenced by immunoSEQ multiplex PCR; TCRdb stores in-frame clones only, minus some. Of fewer than 200,000 clones listed, about 79% were seen once; the top ten hold 0.65% to 0.95%. The source of this sequence is a female donor in good health and CMV-seronegative. This chain uses TRBV6-4 with TRBJ2-1; 14 bases agree with TRBD2. Sequencing was carried out using PBMCs. The CDR3 nucleotides read TGTGCCAGCAGTGACGATCTTGGGACTAGCGGGGGTGAGCAGTTCTTC. It yields the protein CASSDDLGTSGGEQFF.